This TCR beta chain is from a study of blood T cell repertoires in COVID-19. Study overall: Sources were T cells, B-cell-depleted T cells, or PBMCs; the material itself was cDNA or gDNA.

The authors' processing: Amplified reference gene primers provided the basis for estimating nucleated cell counts. Measured with immunoSEQ multiplex PCR; TCRdb has only the in-frame clones, and not every one. That table gives V, J and clone size, and the DNA gave D and trimming. The repertoire consists of approximately 120,000 clones, with 88% occurring once and the leading ten covering less than 2%. The sequence was obtained from a human donor in a cohort sampled during active COVID-19. Input material: peripheral blood.

The CDR3: CASSQLAGGRADTQYF. CDR3 coding DNA: TGCGCCAGCAGCCAGCTAGCGGGCGGGAGGGCGGATACGCAGTATTTT. The chain employs TRBV4-1 and TRBJ2-3; TRBD2 agrees at 9 bases. V trimming: 3 bases; J trimming: 6 bases; junction bases outside the gene matches: 10. CDR3 length: 16 residues. Germline CDR1 and CDR2: MGHRA and YSYEKL.